This TCR beta chain was obtained from a study of blood T cell repertoires in COVID-19 (dated by TCRdb to about 2020). Looking at the study overall: Samples from collaborators originated in the United States, Italy and Spain and spanned both the acute and convalescent phases of COVID-19. The prospective study material was composed of cDNA or gDNA derived from T cells, B-cell-depleted T cells, or PBMCs. Deeply sampled blood TCRbeta repertoires from subjects exposed to, actively infected with, or recovered from COVID-19 were included in the dataset. The repertoires were released in a freely available public database intended as a resource for research on the immune response to SARS-CoV-2. The samples were drawn from the first 160 participants of the ongoing ImmuneRACE study and from 1,254 subjects provided by 6 global collaborators. The sample metadata nearly always contained a de-identified subject ID, COVID-19 status, age in years and sex. Where HLA class I and class II types were available, the types were taken from metadata supplied by the sample provider, not from assay-based typing. Study-level results and caveats: The quantity of clinical and demographic metadata differed by source and by participant and was supplied without curation.

Each collaborating institution followed its own protocols to collect whole blood in K2EDTA tubes. For TCRbeta analysis, collaborators shipped samples in one of three forms: frozen whole blood, isolated PBMCs, or DNA extracted from either of those sample types. Turning to this clone: Which antigen it targets is not known. Per-nucleotide qualities are absent, and no much larger clonotype sits a single base away.

The CDR3 contains 15 residues, cysteine and phenylalanine counted. CDR3 DNA is the only sequence kept; it has 45 bases, read in frame from the first base. CDR1 ENHRY and CDR2 SYGVKD were looked up in the germline V gene. The junction shows trimming of 5 bases on V and 8 bases on J, and the gene matches do not reach 11 bases of it. TCRbeta CDR3 regions were amplified from genomic DNA using the immunoSEQ Assay, a bias-controlled multiplex PCR. In the original analysis: Nucleated cell counts per sample were estimated from amplification of reference gene primers within the assay. To quantify the absolute abundance of each unique TCRbeta CDR3 rearrangement, sequence reads were collapsed and filtered. Productive Simpson clonality was computed per sample as the square root of Simpson's diversity index over productive rearrangements. TCRdb stores this immuneACCESS table with in-frame sequences only. Part of the clones is absent; in the studies checked, under half of the shortfall reflects unresolved V genes, and no reason is known for the rest. V, J and clone size derive from that table, while D and trimming were established from the DNA sequence. Within this sample are 130,000 or so clones, with roughly nine tenths of them counted one time only. Approximately 27% of the sample goes to the ten largest clones.

This receptor was obtained from a man in his 70s with active or convalescent COVID-19. Source material: peripheral blood. The sequence links TRBV10-3 to TRBJ1-2; TRBD1 aligns with 10 central bases. The DNA reads TGTGCCATCAGTCGAAACCCCGGACAGGGGGAAGGCTACACCTTC. This gives the protein CAISRNPGQGEGYTF.